The 9 T cell receptor beta chains below all came from one sample that was sequenced in a study of T cells in Graves' hyperthyroidism and ophthalmopathy. Amplified TCR beta CDR3 regions derived from RNA transcripts. TCR CDR3 underwent first-round RT-PCR with the HTBI primer set. Via MiXCR, TCRdb re-called the multiplex PCR reads, giving one row per CDR3 protein. The table lists 490,000 or so distinct CDR3 sequences, over 45% of them singletons. Sequenced material: peripheral blood or thyroid tissue (not recorded which). The receptors derive from an adult woman with Graves' disease, either hyperthyroidism or ophthalmopathy (not recorded which).

This chain connects TRBV5-1 to TRBJ2-2; TRBD2 aligns across 8 bases. V was clipped by 6 bases and J by 6 bases; unmatched bases: 10. Per the germline V gene, CDR1 is SGHRS and CDR2 is YFSETQ. The CDR3 length is 15 residues. This CDR3 is CASTAGALHAGELFF. CDR3 in DNA: TGCGCCAGCACAGCGGGAGCCCTGCACGCCGGGGAGCTGTTTTTT.

V is TRBV7-2 and J is TRBJ2-5; D unclear. Germline V gives CDR1 SGHTA, CDR2 FQGNSA. The CDR3 totals 14 residues. Trimming pared 4 bases from V and 1 base from J, leaving 10 bases between. CDR3 sequence (DNA): TGTGCCAGCAGCTCAGCGAGTCCCCAAGAGACCCAGTACTTC. Protein product: CASSSASPQETQYF.

This chain joins TRBV7-3 and TRBJ1-5, with a possible D match to TRBD1 (5 bases). From germline, CDR1 is SGHTA and CDR2 FQGTGA. The CDR3 sequence is 17 residues long. Trimming cost V 7 bases and J 1 base, with 20 bases left between them. The CDR3 DNA reads TGTGCCAGCAATATCCTGTTCGCCGAGGGGAGCAATCAGCCCCAGCATTTT. As protein: CASNILFAEGSNQPQHF.

For this clonotype: Just one base apart from a much larger clone, this may be a read error. V gene TRBV5-1 combines with J gene TRBJ2-5; perhaps TRBD1 as D (5 bases). The CDR3 has 14 amino acids. Looked up from germline, CDR1 is SGHRS and CDR2 is YFSETQ. V lost 4 bases to trimming and J lost 2 bases, with 12 bases between them. CDR3 loop: CASSARTNQETQYF. The CDR3 DNA follows: TGCGCCAGCAGCGCCCGGACAAATCAAGAGACCCAGTACTTC.

The chain employs TRBV19 and TRBJ2-1; 14 nucleotides agree with TRBD2. After removal of 3 bases from V and 7 bases from J, the junction contained 2 bases not matched to a gene. The CDR3 sequence is 15 residues long. Per the germline V gene, CDR1 is LNHDA and CDR2 is SQIVND (reference sequence). Written as DNA, the CDR3 is TGTGCCAGTAGTATCGGGACTAGCGGGAGTAATGAGCAGTTCTTC. Protein product: CASSIGTSGSNEQFF.

The chain links TRBV9 to TRBJ1-5; TRBD1 matches 8 bases. CDR3 length: 15 residues. Germline V gene sequence: CDR1 SGDLS, CDR2 YYNGEE. V lost 2 bases, J lost 11 bases, and 12 bases stayed unmatched. This chain's CDR3 is CASSVRDRPRETQHF. In DNA form, the CDR3 reads TGTGCCAGCAGCGTCCGGGACAGGCCTAGGGAGACCCAGCATTTT.

This sequence joins TRBV9 and TRBJ1-1; D not certain. CDR3 length: 13 residues. Deletions cut 4 bases from V and 4 bases from J, with 11 bases between. CDR1 SGDLS and CDR2 YYNGEE come from the germline V gene. The CDR3 loop reads CASSFPARTEAFF. The CDR3 nucleotides read TGTGCCAGCAGCTTCCCGGCACGCACTGAAGCTTTCTTT.

The chain has TRBV7-9 and TRBJ2-2, with D perhaps matching TRBD2 (5 bases). The CDR3 has 16 residues. The germline V gene has CDR1 SEHNR and CDR2 FQNEAQ (reference sequence). V lost 5 bases to trimming and J lost 4 bases, with 17 bases between them. The CDR3 sequence: CASSRARDGPTGELFF. CDR3 nucleotide sequence: TGTGCCAGCAGCAGAGCCCGGGATGGTCCCACCGGGGAGCTGTTTTTT.

The gene calls are TRBV7-9 and TRBJ2-7, with unresolved D. Germline lookup yields CDR1 SEHNR and CDR2 FQNEAQ (reference sequence). CDR3 size: 12 residues. Trimming cost V 10 bases and J 0 bases, with 10 bases left between them. CDR3 DNA sequence: TGTGCCACTAGTTTTAGCTCCTACGAGCAGTACTTC. This encodes CATSFSSYEQYF.